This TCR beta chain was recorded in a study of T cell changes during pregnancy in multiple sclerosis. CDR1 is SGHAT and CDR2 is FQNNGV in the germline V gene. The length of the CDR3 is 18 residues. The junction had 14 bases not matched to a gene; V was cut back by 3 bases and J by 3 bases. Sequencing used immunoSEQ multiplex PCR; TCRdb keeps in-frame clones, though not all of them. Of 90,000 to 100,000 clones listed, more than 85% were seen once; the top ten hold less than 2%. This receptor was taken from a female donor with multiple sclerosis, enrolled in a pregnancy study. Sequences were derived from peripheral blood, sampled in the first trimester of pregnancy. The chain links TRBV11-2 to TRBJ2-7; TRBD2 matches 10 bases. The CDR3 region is CASSFGASGSSSYYEQYF. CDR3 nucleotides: TGTGCCAGCAGCTTCGGGGCTAGCGGGAGCAGTTCCTACTACGAGCAGTACTTC.